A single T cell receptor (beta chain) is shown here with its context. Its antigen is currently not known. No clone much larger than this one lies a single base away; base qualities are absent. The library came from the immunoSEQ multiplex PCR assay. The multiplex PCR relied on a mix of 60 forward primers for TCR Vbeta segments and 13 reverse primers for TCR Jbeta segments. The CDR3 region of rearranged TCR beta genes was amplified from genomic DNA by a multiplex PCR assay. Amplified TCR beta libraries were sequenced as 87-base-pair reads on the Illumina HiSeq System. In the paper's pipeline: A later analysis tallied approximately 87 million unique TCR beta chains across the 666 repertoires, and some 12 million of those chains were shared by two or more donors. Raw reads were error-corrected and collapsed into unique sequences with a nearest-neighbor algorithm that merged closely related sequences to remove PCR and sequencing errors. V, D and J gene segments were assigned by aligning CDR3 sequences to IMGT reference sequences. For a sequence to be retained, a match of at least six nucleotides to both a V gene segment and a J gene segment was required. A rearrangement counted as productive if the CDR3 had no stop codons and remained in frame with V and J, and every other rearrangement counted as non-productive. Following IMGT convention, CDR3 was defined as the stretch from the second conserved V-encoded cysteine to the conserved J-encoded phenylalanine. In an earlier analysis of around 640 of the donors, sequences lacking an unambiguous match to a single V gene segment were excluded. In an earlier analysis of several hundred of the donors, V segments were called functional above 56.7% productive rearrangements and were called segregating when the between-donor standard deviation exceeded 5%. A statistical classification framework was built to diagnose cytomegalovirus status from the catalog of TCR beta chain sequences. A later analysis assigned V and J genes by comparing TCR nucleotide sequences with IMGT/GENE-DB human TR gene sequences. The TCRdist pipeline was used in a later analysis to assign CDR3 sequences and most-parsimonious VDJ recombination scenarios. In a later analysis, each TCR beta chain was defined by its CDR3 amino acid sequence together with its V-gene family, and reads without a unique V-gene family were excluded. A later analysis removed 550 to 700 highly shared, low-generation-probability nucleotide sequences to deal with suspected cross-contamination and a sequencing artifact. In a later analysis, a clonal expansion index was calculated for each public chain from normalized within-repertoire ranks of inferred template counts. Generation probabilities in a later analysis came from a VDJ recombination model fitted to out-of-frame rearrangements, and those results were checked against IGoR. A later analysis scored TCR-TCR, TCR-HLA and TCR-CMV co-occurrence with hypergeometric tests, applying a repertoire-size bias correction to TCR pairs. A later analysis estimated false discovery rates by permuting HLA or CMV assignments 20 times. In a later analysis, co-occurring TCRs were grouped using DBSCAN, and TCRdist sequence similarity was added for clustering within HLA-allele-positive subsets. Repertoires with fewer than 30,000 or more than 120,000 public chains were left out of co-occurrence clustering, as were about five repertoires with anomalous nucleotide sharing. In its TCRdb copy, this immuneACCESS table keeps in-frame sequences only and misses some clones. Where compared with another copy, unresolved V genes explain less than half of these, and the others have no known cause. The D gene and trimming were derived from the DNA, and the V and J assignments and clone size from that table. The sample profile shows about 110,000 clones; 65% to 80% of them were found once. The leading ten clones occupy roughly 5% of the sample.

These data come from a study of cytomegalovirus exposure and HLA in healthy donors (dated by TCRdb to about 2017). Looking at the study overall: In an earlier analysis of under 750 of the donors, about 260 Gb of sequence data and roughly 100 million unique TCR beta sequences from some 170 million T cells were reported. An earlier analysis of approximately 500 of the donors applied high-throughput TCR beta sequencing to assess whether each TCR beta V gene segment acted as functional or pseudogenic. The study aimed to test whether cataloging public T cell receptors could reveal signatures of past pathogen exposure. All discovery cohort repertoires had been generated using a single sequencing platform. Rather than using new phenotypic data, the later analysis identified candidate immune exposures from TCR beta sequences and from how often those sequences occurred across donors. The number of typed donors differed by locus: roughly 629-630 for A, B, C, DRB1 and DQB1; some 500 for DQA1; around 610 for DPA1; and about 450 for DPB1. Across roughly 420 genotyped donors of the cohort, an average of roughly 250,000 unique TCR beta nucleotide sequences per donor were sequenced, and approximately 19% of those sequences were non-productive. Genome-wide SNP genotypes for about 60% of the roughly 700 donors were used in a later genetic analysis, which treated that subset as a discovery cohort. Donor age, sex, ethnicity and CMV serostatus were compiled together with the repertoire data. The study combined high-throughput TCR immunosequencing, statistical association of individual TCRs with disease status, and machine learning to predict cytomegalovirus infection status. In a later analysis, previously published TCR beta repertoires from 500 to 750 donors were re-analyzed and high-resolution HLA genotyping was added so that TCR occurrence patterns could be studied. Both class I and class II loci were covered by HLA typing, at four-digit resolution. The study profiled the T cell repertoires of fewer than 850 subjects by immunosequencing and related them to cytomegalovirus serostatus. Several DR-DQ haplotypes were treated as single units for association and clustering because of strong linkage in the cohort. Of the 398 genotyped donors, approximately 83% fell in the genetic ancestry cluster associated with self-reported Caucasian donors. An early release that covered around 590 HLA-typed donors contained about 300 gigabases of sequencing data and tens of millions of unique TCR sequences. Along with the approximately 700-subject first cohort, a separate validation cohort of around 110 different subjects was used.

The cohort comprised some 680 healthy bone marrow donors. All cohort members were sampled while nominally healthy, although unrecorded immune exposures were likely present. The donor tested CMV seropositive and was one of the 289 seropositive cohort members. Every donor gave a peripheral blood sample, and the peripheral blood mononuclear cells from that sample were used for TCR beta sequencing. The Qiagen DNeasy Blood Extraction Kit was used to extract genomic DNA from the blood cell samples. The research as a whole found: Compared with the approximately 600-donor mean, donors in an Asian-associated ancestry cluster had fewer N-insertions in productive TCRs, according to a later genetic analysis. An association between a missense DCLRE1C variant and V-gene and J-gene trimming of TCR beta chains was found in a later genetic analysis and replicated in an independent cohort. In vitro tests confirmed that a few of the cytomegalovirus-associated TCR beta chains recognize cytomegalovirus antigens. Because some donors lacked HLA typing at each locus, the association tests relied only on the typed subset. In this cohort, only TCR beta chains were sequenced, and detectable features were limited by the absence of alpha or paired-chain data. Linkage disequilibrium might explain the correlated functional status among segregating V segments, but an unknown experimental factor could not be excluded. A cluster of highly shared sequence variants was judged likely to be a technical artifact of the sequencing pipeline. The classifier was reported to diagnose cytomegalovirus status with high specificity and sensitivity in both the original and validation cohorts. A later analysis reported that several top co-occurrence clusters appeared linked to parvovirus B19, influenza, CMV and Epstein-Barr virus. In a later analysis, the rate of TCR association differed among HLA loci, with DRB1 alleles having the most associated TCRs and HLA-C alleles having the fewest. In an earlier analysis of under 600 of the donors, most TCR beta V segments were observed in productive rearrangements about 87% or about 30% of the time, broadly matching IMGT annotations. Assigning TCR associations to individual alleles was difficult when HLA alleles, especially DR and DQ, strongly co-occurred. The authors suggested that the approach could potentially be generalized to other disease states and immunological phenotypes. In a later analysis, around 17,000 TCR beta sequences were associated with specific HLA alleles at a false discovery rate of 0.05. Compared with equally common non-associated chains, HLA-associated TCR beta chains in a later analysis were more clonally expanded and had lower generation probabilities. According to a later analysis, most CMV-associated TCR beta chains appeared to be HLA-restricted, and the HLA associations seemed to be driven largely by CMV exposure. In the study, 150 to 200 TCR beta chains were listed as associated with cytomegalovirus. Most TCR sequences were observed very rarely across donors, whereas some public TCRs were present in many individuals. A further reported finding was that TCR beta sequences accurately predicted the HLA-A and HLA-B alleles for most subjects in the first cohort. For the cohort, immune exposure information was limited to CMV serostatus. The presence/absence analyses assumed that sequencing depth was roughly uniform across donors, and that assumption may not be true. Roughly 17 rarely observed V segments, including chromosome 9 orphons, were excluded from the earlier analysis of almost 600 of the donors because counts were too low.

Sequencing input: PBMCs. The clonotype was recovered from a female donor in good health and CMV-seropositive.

The CDR3 region: CASMTSGRRGGEQFF. In nucleotides, the sequence is TGCGCCAGCATGACTAGCGGGCGCCGGGGGGGTGAGCAGTTCTTC. The rearranged segments are TRBV4-1 and TRBJ2-1; TRBD2 matches 10 bases in the middle. Trimming takes 7 bases off V and 9 bases off J; junction bases not matched to a gene: 12. The CDR3 spans 15 residues, from the cysteine through the phenylalanine. Here the CDR3 DNA is all that survives: 45 bases in frame from base 1. CDR1 and CDR2 are read off the germline V gene as MGHRA and YSYEKL.